A single sample is the source of the 27 T cell receptor beta chains below, sequenced in a study of CD8 T cells in ankylosing spondylitis. Notes on the study in general: What seemed typical of ankylosing spondylitis blood was a TCR beta motif built from under 10 highly homologous variants.

TCRdb re-called the 5' RACE reads through MiXCR, storing one row per CDR3 protein. This table holds 250,000 to 350,000 distinct CDR3 sequences, 6.5% to 10% found once. Their cognate antigens are unknown. The specimen was blood, either unsorted or a sorted T cell fraction (not recorded which). These receptors were obtained from a male donor with ankylosing spondylitis.

This clonotype was found a few times. The chain links TRBV6-5 to TRBJ2-2; possibly TRBD1 for D (8 bases). The CDR3 consists of 16 residues. With 2 bases removed from V and 5 bases from J, the gap between germline ends came to 15 bases. CDR1 and CDR2 from the germline V gene are MNHEY and SVGAGI. The CDR3 spells CASSYHLQGGTGELFF. CDR3 nucleotide sequence: TGTGCCAGCAGTTACCACCTACAGGGGGGGACCGGGGAGCTGTTTTTT.

The chain combines TRBV9 with TRBJ2-4, with 8 bases that match TRBD1. Germline V CDR1 and CDR2: SGDLS, YYNGEE. CDR3 length: 18 residues. Trimming removed 3 bases from V and 9 bases from J; junction bases left unmatched: 20. CDR3 coding DNA: TGTGCCAGCAGCGCGGAACAGGGCGACAGGGGACCCGGGGGCATTCAGTACTTC. It translates to CASSAEQGDRGPGGIQYF.

This clonotype has at least ten counts. V gene TRBV7-8 combines with J gene TRBJ1-1; D unclear. This CDR3 has 13 residues. Germline CDR1 is SGHVS and CDR2 is FQNEAQ. V lost 4 bases and J lost 5, with 11 bases in between. The CDR3 sequence: CASSYPGFTEAFF. The CDR3 nucleotides read TGTGCCAGCAGCTATCCGGGTTTTACTGAAGCTTTCTTT.

This clonotype showed up just a few times. The V call is TRBV12-3 or TRBV12-4, the J call TRBJ2-7, with 7 positions matching TRBD1. Unmatched junction bases numbered 10, after V lost 6 bases and J lost 5 bases. This CDR3 spans 14 amino acids. CDR3 DNA sequence: TGTGCCAGCAGAAACGACAGGGATGTTCACGAGCAGTACTTC. Its translation is CASRNDRDVHEQYF.

This chain links TRBV11-2 with TRBJ2-7, with TRBD1 matching over 7 bases. The CDR3 has 12 amino acids. V trimming: 6 bases; J trimming: 7 bases; junction bases outside the gene matches: 6. CDR1 SGHAT and CDR2 FQNNGV come from the germline V gene. This chain's CDR3 is CASRLDREEQYF. The CDR3 nucleotides read TGTGCCAGCAGACTTGACAGGGAAGAGCAGTACTTC.

This clonotype appeared many times. The chain couples TRBV3-1 to TRBJ2-2; perhaps TRBD2 as D (6 bases). This CDR3 region has 17 residues. Trimming removed 3 bases from V and 0 bases from J, with 14 bases in between. Germline assignment: CDR1 LGHDT and CDR2 YNNKEL (reference sequence). As DNA, the CDR3 is TGTGCCAGCAGCCAGTCGAAGGGACTGGCGAACACCGGGGAGCTGTTTTTT. Translated, it gives CASSQSKGLANTGELFF.

The chain links TRBV6-5 to TRBJ1-2; the match to TRBD1 covers 11 bases. The V segment lost 2 bases and the J segment 7 bases; nucleotides outside the gene matches: 12. Germline V gene lookup returns CDR1 MNHEY and CDR2 SVGAGI. This CDR3 is 17 amino acids long. The CDR3 bases are TGTGCCAGCAGTTACGGGACAGGGGGAGGCTTTGAAGGTGGCTACACCTTC. Protein: CASSYGTGGGFEGGYTF.

This clonotype was observed a few times. The chain uses TRBV6-1 and TRBJ2-2; tentative D call: TRBD2 (5 bases). This CDR3 region has 14 residues. The germline V gene encodes CDR1 MNHNS and CDR2 SASEGT. Between the trimmed V and J ends, which lost 7 bases and 0 bases, there was a span of 9 bases. CDR3 nucleotides: TGTGCCAGCATCAACGGGGCGAACACCGGGGAGCTGTTTTTT. This sequence encodes CASINGANTGELFF.

V and J are TRBV6-1 and TRBJ1-2; TRBD1 matches at 7 bases. Germline CDR1 MNHNS, CDR2 SASEGT. V shed 5 bases and J 4 bases; nucleotides not matched to a gene: 10. The CDR3 is 15 amino acids. The CDR3 sequence: CASSTGVGAAYGYTF. The CDR3 DNA sequence: TGTGCCAGCAGTACAGGGGTGGGGGCGGCCTATGGCTACACCTTC.

The chain carries TRBV20-1 and TRBJ2-1; 8 positions agree with TRBD2. CDR3 length: 16 residues. Germline V gene sequence: CDR1 DFQATT, CDR2 SNEGSKA (reference sequence). V shed 1 base, J shed 1 base, and the junction held 6 bases outside the gene matches. In nucleotides, the CDR3 is TGCAGTGCTAGAGGGGCGGGAGGTTTTTCCTACAATGAGCAGTTCTTC. This sequence encodes CSARGAGGFSYNEQFF.

This clonotype was seen repeatedly, ten times or more. The rearrangement uses TRBV4-2 and TRBJ1-2, with D uncertain. Germline V gives CDR1 LGHNA, CDR2 YNFKEQ. Trimming took 0 bases from V and 3 from J, leaving 11 bases between them. The CDR3 consists of 15 residues. CDR3 protein: CASSQDVGDDYGYTF. The DNA for the CDR3 is TGTGCCAGCAGCCAAGATGTTGGGGATGACTATGGCTACACCTTC.

In its sample, this clonotype was seen many times. CDR3 sequence: CASSYSRGRVDSPLHF. In nucleotides, the CDR3 is TGTGCCAGCAGTTACTCGAGGGGGCGTGTGGATTCACCCCTCCACTTT. The rearrangement joins TRBV6-5 to TRBJ1-6; 7 positions match TRBD1. The CDR3 spans 16 residues. Germline lookup yields CDR1 MNHEY and CDR2 SVGAGI. The trim removed 0 bases at V and 8 bases at J, leaving 7 bases unmatched.

This clonotype was detected only a few times. The chain recombines TRBV12-3 or TRBV12-4 with TRBJ2-7; maybe TRBD1 (8 bases). V shed 5 bases and J shed 4 bases, with 21 bases lying between them. CDR3 length equals 16 residues. CDR3 bases: TGTGCCAGCAGTCCCCTCCCGGACAGGGAGGGTTACGAGCAGTACTTC. This encodes CASSPLPDREGYEQYF.

This clonotype was counted between two and nine times. V is TRBV6-5 and J is TRBJ2-1; D is ambiguous. Germline CDR1 and CDR2: MNHEY and SVGAGI. The V end was cut by 0 bases, the J end by 9 bases, with 15 bases between. The CDR3 totals 15 residues. The CDR3 region is CASSYSQANRAEQFF. DNA of the CDR3: TGTGCCAGCAGTTACTCGCAAGCGAATCGGGCTGAGCAGTTCTTC.

This clonotype occurred a few times. This rearrangement joins TRBV6-5 to TRBJ2-1; TRBD2 aligns across 10 bases. CDR3 length: 15 residues. Trimming at V came to 4 bases and at J to 8 bases, leaving 8 bases not matched to a gene. Per germline, CDR1 MNHEY and CDR2 SVGAGI. CDR3 residues: CASSFLAGVADEQFF. For the CDR3, the DNA is TGTGCCAGCAGTTTTCTAGCGGGAGTAGCCGATGAGCAGTTCTTC.

The CDR3 DNA follows: TGTGCCAGCAGCTTAGCTCCTCAGGGGCTGCTCGAGCAGTACTTC. Its translation is CASSLAPQGLLEQYF. The chain uses TRBV7-9 and TRBJ2-7; TRBD1 might be the D (6 bases). The germline gives CDR1 SEHNR, CDR2 FQNEAQ (reference sequence). This CDR3 region has 15 residues. Trimming cost V 0 bases and J 6 bases, with 15 bases left between them.

This clonotype has only a few counts. The chain recombines TRBV7-9 with TRBJ1-3; D remains ambiguous. CDR3 length equals 17 residues. V lost 0 bases and J lost 4, with 16 bases in between. Germline V gene lookup returns CDR1 SEHNR and CDR2 FQNEAQ (reference sequence). The CDR3 loop is CASSLALNTRVGNTIYF. The CDR3 nucleotides are TGTGCCAGCAGCTTAGCGCTTAACACCCGTGTGGGAAACACCATATATTTT.

This clonotype was detected many times. CDR3 DNA sequence: TGTGCCAGCAGGGACAACTACAATGAGCAGTTCTTC. This translates into CASRDNYNEQFF. J is TRBJ2-1 and V is TRBV27, with D perhaps TRBD1 (5 bases). CDR3 length equals 12 residues. V lost 6 bases to trimming and J lost 3 bases, with 6 bases between them. Germline V gene sequence: CDR1 MNHEY, CDR2 SMNVEV (reference sequence).

With respect to this clonotype: A much larger clone lies a single base off, so this may be a read error. The chain employs TRBV12-3 or TRBV12-4 and TRBJ2-7; 10 bases line up with TRBD2. The J segment lost 6 bases and the V segment lost 8 bases, leaving 7 bases of the junction unmatched. The CDR3 has 13 residues. In DNA form, the CDR3 reads TGTGCCAGCTGTGGGGGACTAGCGCGCGAGCAGTACTTC. Protein product: CASCGGLAREQYF.

Only a few counts were recorded for this clonotype. The chain is built from TRBV27 and TRBJ2-7; 7 positions match TRBD1. J was trimmed by 2 bases and V by 6 bases; bases with no gene match: 1. Germline assignment: CDR1 MNHEY and CDR2 SMNVEV (reference sequence). This CDR3 contains 12 residues. CDR3 sequence: CASSGQAYEQYF. The CDR3 DNA follows: TGTGCCAGCAGCGGACAGGCCTACGAGCAGTACTTC.

This clonotype appeared a few times. The chain has TRBV6-1 and TRBJ1-2; D is possibly TRBD1 (5 bases). Germline V gene data show CDR1 as MNHNS and CDR2 as SASEGT. The V end lost 5 bases, the J end lost 2 bases, and 12 bases lay between the germline ends. The CDR3 loop spans 14 amino acids. CDR3 nucleotide sequence: TGTGCCAGCAGTCGGGGCGGCGGGAACTATGGCTACACCTTC. Translated: CASSRGGGNYGYTF.

The sample holds many counts of this clonotype. The chain joins TRBV4-2 to TRBJ2-1; TRBD2 matches 11 bases. Germline V gene sequence: CDR1 LGHNA, CDR2 YNFKEQ. V lost 0 bases, J lost 15 bases, and 10 bases stayed unmatched. The length of the CDR3 is 15 residues. The DNA of the CDR3 is TGTGCCAGCAGCCAAGATCCCATTAGCGGGAGGGCCGGGTTCTTC. Translating it yields CASSQDPISGRAGFF.

V usage is TRBV4-3 and J usage is TRBJ2-1; D is perhaps TRBD2 (6 bases). CDR1 is LGHNA, CDR2 YSLEER, per germline. Deletions cut 1 base from V and 5 bases from J, with 24 bases between. The CDR3 is 19 amino acids. CDR3 sequence (DNA): TGCGCCAGCAGCCAAGTTACCCCTCTCTCCGGGAGAGACAACAATGAGCAGTTCTTC. It yields the protein CASSQVTPLSGRDNNEQFF.

The rearrangement uses TRBV28 and TRBJ1-5, with D perhaps TRBD1 (6 bases). Trimming left V 6 bases short and J 0 bases short, with 21 bases between. The CDR3 extends over 18 amino acids. Germline V gene data show CDR1 as MDHEN and CDR2 as SYDVKM. In DNA, the CDR3 is TGTGCCAGCAGCGGAGCCCAACAGGGTTGGCGTAGCAATCAGCCCCAGCATTTT. Amino acids: CASSGAQQGWRSNQPQHF.

This clonotype was seen many times. The chain recombines TRBV10-3 with TRBJ2-1; tentatively, D is TRBD1 or TRBD2 (5 bases each). The CDR3 sequence is 12 residues long. Between the trimmed V and J ends, which lost 5 bases and 8 bases, there was a span of 10 bases. Looked up from germline, CDR1 is ENHRY and CDR2 is SYGVKD. CDR3 DNA sequence: TGTGCCATCAGTCAGAGAGGGGATGAGCAGTTCTTC. Translated, it gives CAISQRGDEQFF.

This clonotype is judged medium-sized (0.01 to 0.1%). V usage is TRBV12-3 or TRBV12-4 and J usage is TRBJ2-7, with D uncertain. CDR3 size: 15 residues. Deletions cut 5 bases from V and 3 bases from J, with 17 bases between. Here the CDR3 DNA reads TGTGCCAGCAGTCCTAACTCCGGGTCCTTCTACGAGCAGTACTTC. Amino acids: CASSPNSGSFYEQYF.

This clonotype was recorded a few times. The chain joins TRBV28 to TRBJ1-2; TRBD1 matches at 8 bases. Germline CDR1 and CDR2: MDHEN and SYDVKM. The junction had 12 bases not matched to a gene; V was cut back by 1 base and J by 8 bases. This CDR3 has 16 residues. The CDR3 nucleotides read TGTGCCAGCAGTTTATTATCAGGGGGCTACTTAGGAGGCTACACCTTC. It codes for CASSLLSGGYLGGYTF.